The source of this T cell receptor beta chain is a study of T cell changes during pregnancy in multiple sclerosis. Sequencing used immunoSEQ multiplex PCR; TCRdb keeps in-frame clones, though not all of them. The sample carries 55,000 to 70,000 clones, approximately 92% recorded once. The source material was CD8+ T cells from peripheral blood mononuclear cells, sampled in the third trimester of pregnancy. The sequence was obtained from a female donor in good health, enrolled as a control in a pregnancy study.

The CDR3: CASTRTETYEQYF. In nucleotides, the CDR3 is TGTGCTAGTACTAGGACGGAGACCTACGAGCAGTACTTC. The chain joins TRBV12-5 to TRBJ2-7, with D possibly matching TRBD2 (5 bases). The CDR3 has 13 amino acids. V shed 8 bases and J shed 2 bases, with 13 bases lying between them. From germline, CDR1 is LGHNT and CDR2 FRNRAP.